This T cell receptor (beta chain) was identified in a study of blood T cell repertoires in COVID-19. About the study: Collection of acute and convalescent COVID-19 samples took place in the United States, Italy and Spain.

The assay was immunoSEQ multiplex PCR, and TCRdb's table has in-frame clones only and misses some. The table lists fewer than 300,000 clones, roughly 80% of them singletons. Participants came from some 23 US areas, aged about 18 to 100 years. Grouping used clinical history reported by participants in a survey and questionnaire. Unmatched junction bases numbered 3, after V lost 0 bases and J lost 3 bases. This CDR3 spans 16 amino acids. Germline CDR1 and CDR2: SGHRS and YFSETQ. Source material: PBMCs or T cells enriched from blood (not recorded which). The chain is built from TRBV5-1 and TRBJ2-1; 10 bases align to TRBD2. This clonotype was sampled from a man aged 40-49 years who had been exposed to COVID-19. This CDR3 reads CASSLGGTSVYNEQFF. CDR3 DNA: TGCGCCAGCAGCTTGGGCGGGACTAGCGTCTACAATGAGCAGTTCTTC.